The 15 T cell receptor beta chains below come from one sample, sequenced in a study of blood T cell repertoires in COVID-19. Sequencing used immunoSEQ multiplex PCR; TCRdb keeps in-frame clones, though not all of them. This table has a few hundred thousand clones, 83% appearing once. Material for sequencing was peripheral blood. These receptors all come from a woman aged 50 to 65 with acute or convalescent COVID-19.

The chain uses TRBV5-1 and TRBJ1-4; 7 positions match TRBD1. CDR1 is SGHRS, CDR2 YFSETQ, per germline. V gave up 2 bases and J gave up 8 bases; unmatched junction bases: 6. The CDR3 spans 14 residues. CDR3 coding DNA: TGCGCCAGCAGCTTCACAGGGGCAGGGGAAAAACTGTTTTTT. It encodes CASSFTGAGEKLFF.

The chain has TRBV11-3 and TRBJ2-2; 7 positions agree with TRBD1. The trim removed 0 bases at V and 4 bases at J, leaving 8 bases unmatched. CDR1 is SGHNT, CDR2 YENEEA, per germline. The CDR3 loop spans 17 amino acids. CDR3 amino acids: CASSLDATGLSTGELFF. CDR3 sequence (DNA): TGTGCCAGCAGCTTAGATGCGACAGGGTTATCCACCGGGGAGCTGTTTTTT.

V is TRBV10-2 and J is TRBJ2-1; D gene uncertain. The CDR3 is 11 residues long. CDR1 is WSHSY and CDR2 is SAAADI in the germline V gene. V dropped 9 bases and J dropped 7 bases, with 10 bases sitting between them. As DNA, the CDR3 is TGCGCCAGTGGGCGATGGAATGAGCAGTTCTTC. This sequence encodes CASGRWNEQFF.

V is TRBV19 and J is TRBJ2-1; the match to TRBD2 covers 14 bases. V lost 6 bases to trimming and J lost 4 bases; unmatched junction nucleotides: 8. Per the germline V gene, CDR1 is LNHDA and CDR2 is SQIVND (reference sequence). The CDR3 is made up of 17 amino acids. CDR3 in amino acids: CASRGLAGERRYNEQFF. CDR3 nucleotide sequence: TGTGCCAGTAGGGGACTAGCGGGAGAACGGAGATACAATGAGCAGTTCTTC.

The genes are TRBV5-1 and TRBJ2-3, with a possible D match to TRBD1 (6 bases). The CDR3 covers 14 residues. V lost 3 bases, J lost 6 bases, and 14 bases lay in between. The germline CDR1 and CDR2 sequences are SGHRS and YFSETQ. CDR3 DNA sequence: TGCGCCAGCAGCTCCGACAGGTTACGGGATACGCAGTATTTT. It translates to CASSSDRLRDTQYF.

The V gene is TRBV5-1, the J gene TRBJ1-2; TRBD1 matches 12 bases. CDR1 SGHRS and CDR2 YFSETQ come from the germline V gene. V lost 4 bases and J lost 8; bases outside the gene matches: 9. The CDR3 is made up of 15 amino acids. CDR3 in DNA: TGCGCCAGCAGCATAGGGACAGGGGGCGCCTACGGCTACACCTTC. It encodes CASSIGTGGAYGYTF.

V is TRBV27 and J is TRBJ1-6; tentatively, D is TRBD1 (5 bases). Trimming shortened V by 3 bases and J by 8 bases, and 14 bases separated the two germline ends. The CDR3 is 15 residues long. Germline CDR1 is MNHEY and CDR2 is SMNVEV (reference sequence). CDR3 loop: CASSFGGGTYSPLHF. The CDR3 nucleotides read TGTGCCAGCAGTTTCGGGGGAGGCACTTATTCACCCCTCCACTTT.

The rearrangement joins TRBV12-3 or TRBV12-4 to TRBJ1-2; D not certain. Trimming left V 3 bases short and J 0 bases short, with 5 bases between. CDR3 length: 13 amino acids. The CDR3 loop is CASSFSTNYGYTF. The CDR3 DNA reads as TGTGCCAGCAGTTTCTCTACTAACTATGGCTACACCTTC.

CDR3 amino acids: CASRQGDRYGYTF. In DNA, the CDR3 is TGTGCCAGTAGACAGGGTGATCGGTATGGCTACACCTTC. The chain recombines TRBV9 with TRBJ1-2, with TRBD1 matching over 7 bases. Trimming cost V 8 bases and J 5 bases; bases outside gene matches: 9. CDR3 size: 13 residues. The germline gives CDR1 SGDLS, CDR2 YYNGEE.

This chain uses TRBV18 with TRBJ2-2; D unresolved. Trimming left V 5 bases short and J 6 bases short, with 16 bases between. Germline CDR1 is KGHSH and CDR2 is LQKENI. The CDR3 runs 15 residues. For the CDR3, the DNA is TGTGCCAGCTCATACGTGGCAGGCTTTCCCGGGGAGCTGTTTTTT. Protein: CASSYVAGFPGELFF.

The chain uses TRBV7-2 and TRBJ2-3, with 7 nucleotides matching TRBD1. The J segment lost 3 bases and the V segment lost 4 bases, leaving 7 bases of the junction unmatched. The CDR3 totals 15 residues. Germline V lookup: CDR1 SGHTA, CDR2 FQGNSA. DNA for the CDR3: TGTGCCAGCAGCTGGACAGGCCCCCGGACAGATACGCAGTATTTT. As protein: CASSWTGPRTDTQYF.

V is TRBV25-1 and J is TRBJ1-4, with D perhaps matching TRBD1 (5 bases). This CDR3 spans 14 amino acids. V lost 4 bases and J lost 6, with 12 bases in between. Germline V gene lookup returns CDR1 MGHDK and CDR2 SYGVNS. The CDR3 DNA is TGTGCCAGCAGTGGGACACTCGGACATGAAAAACTGTTTTTT. Translating gives CASSGTLGHEKLFF. The full variable domain, completed using reference TRBV25-1 and TRBJ1-4, is EADIYQTPRYLVIGTGKKITLECSQTMGHDKMYWYQQDPGMELHLIHYSYGVNSTEKGDLSSESTVSRIRTEHFPLTLESARPSHTSQYLCASSGTLGHEKLFFGSGTQLSVL.

The chain is built from TRBV5-5 and TRBJ1-4; 7 nucleotides align to TRBD1. This CDR3 has 14 residues. The junction had 4 bases not matched to a gene; V was cut back by 3 bases and J by 5 bases. Germline CDR1 and CDR2: SGHKS and YYEKEE (reference sequence). Here the CDR3 DNA reads TGTGCCAGCAGCTCTAGGGGACAGAATGAAAAACTGTTTTTT. Its translation: CASSSRGQNEKLFF.

This chain uses TRBV2 with TRBJ1-4; possibly TRBD1 for D (6 bases). V lost 4 bases, J lost 6 bases, and 12 bases lay in between. The CDR3 covers 14 residues. CDR1 and CDR2 from the germline V gene are SNHLY and FYNNEI. CDR3 sequence reads: CASSGTATDEKLFF. The DNA for the CDR3 is TGTGCCAGCAGTGGGACAGCAACGGATGAAAAACTGTTTTTT. Supplemented by reference TRBV2 and TRBJ1-4, the full variable domain reads EPEVTQTPSHQVTQMGQEVILRCVPISNHLYFYWYRQILGQKVEFLVSFYNNEISEKSEIFDDQFSVERPDGSNFTLKIRSTKLEDSAMYFCASSGTATDEKLFFGSGTQLSVL.

The J gene is TRBJ1-1, the V gene TRBV2, with D perhaps TRBD1 (5 bases). Trimming shortened V by 2 bases and J by 1 base, and 8 bases separated the two germline ends. The CDR3 covers 14 residues. Germline V gene data show CDR1 as SNHLY and CDR2 as FYNNEI. CDR3 amino acids: CASSEQGPNTEAFF. DNA for the CDR3: TGTGCCAGCAGTGAACAGGGTCCGAACACTGAAGCTTTCTTT.